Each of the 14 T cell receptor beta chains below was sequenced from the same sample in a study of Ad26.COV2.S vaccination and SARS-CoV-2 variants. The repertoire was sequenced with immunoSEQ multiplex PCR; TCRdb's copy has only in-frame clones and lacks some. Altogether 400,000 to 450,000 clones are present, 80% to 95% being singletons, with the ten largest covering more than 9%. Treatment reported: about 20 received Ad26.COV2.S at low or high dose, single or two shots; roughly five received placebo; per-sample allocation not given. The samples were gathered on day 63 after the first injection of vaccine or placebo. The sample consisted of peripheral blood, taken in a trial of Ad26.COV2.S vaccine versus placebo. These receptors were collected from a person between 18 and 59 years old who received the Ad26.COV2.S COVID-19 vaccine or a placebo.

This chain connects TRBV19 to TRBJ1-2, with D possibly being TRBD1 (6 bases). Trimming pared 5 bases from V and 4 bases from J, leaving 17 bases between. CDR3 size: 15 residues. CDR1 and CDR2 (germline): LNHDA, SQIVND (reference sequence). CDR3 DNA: TGTGCCAGTAGTCCCCTGGGGGGGCACGTCTATGGCTACACCTTC. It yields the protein CASSPLGGHVYGYTF.

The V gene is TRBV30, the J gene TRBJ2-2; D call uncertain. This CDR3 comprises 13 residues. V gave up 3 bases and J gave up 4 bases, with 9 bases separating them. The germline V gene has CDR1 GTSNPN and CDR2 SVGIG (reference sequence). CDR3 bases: TGTGCCTGGAGGCGGTACAGCACCGGGGAGCTGTTTTTT. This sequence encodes CAWRRYSTGELFF.

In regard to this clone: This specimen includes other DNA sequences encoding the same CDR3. CDR3 sequence: CATSRTGAYNEQFF. CDR3 coding DNA: TGTGCCACCAGCAGAACAGGGGCGTACAATGAGCAGTTCTTC. This chain joins TRBV15 and TRBJ2-1; 7 positions match TRBD1. With 2 bases clipped from V and 4 bases from J, the junction kept 2 bases outside the gene matches. The germline CDR1 and CDR2 sequences are LNHNV and YYDKDF (reference sequence). This CDR3 has 14 residues.

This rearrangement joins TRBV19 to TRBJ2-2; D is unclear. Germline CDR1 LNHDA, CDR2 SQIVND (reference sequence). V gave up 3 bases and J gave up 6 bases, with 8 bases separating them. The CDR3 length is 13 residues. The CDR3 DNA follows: TGTGCCAGTAGTATTACCTCGGCCGGGGAGCTGTTTTTT. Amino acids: CASSITSAGELFF.

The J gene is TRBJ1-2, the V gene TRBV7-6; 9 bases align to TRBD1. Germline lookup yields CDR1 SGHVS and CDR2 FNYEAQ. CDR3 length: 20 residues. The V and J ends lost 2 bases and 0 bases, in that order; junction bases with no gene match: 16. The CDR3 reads CASSLTASIPGQGANYGYTF. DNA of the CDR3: TGTGCCAGCAGCTTAACGGCGAGTATCCCGGGACAGGGAGCTAACTATGGCTACACCTTC.

The chain's CDR3 is CASSFLSGETQYF. CDR3 bases: TGCGCCAGCAGCTTCCTTAGCGGGGAGACCCAGTACTTC. The J gene is TRBJ2-5, the V gene TRBV5-1, with 7 bases matching TRBD2. Germline assignment: CDR1 SGHRS and CDR2 YFSETQ. This CDR3 comprises 13 residues. With V trimmed by 2 bases and J by 5 bases, 3 bases remained unmatched.

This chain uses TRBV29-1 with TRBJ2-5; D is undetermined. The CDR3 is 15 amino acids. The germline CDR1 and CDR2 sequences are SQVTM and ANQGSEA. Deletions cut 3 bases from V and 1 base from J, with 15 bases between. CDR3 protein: CSVEEVGRSQETQYF. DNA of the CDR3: TGCAGCGTTGAGGAAGTTGGCAGAAGCCAAGAGACCCAGTACTTC.

The CDR3 DNA reads as TGCGCCAGCAGCCAAGATAACAGCGGGAGTCGCCCAGATACGCAGTATTTT. As protein: CASSQDNSGSRPDTQYF. This chain connects TRBV4-1 to TRBJ2-3, with 8 bases matching TRBD2. This CDR3 contains 17 residues. Germline V lookup: CDR1 MGHRA, CDR2 YSYEKL. V was pared by 0 bases and J by 4 bases, with 9 bases of the junction left unmatched.

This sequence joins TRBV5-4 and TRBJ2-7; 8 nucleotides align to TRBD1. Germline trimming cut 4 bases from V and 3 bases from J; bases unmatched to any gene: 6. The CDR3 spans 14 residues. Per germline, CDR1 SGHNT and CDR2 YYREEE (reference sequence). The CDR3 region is CASSPGQGYYEQYF. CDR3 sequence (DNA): TGTGCCAGCAGCCCCGGACAGGGTTACTACGAGCAGTACTTC.

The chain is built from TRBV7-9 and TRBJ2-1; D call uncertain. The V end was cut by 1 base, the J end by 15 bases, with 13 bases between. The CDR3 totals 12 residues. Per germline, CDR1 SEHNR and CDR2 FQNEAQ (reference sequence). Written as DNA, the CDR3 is TGTGCCAGCAGCTTAGATGCGAACGACGGGTTCTTC. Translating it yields CASSLDANDGFF.

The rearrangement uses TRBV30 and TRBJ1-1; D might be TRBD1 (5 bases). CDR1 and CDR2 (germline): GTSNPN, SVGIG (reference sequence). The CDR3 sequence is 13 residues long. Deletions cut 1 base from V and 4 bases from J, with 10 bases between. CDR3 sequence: CAWSGGGSTEAFF. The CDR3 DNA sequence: TGTGCCTGGAGTGGGGGGGGGAGCACTGAAGCTTTCTTT.

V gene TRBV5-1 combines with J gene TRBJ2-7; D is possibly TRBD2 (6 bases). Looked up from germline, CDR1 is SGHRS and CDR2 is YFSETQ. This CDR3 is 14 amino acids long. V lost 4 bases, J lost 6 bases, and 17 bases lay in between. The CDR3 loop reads CASSLRDGGFEQYF. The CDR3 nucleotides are TGCGCCAGCAGCCTCCGGGACGGGGGTTTCGAGCAGTACTTC.

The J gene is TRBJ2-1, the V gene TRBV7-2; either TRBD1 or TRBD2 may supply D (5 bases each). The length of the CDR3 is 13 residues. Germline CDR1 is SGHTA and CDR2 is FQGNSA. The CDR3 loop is CAGSAGRLDEQFF. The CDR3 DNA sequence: TGTGCTGGGAGCGCAGGGCGGTTGGATGAGCAGTTCTTC. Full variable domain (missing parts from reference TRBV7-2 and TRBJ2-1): GAGVSQSPSNKVTEKGKDVELRCDPISGHTALYWYRQSLGQGLEFLIYFQGNSAPDKSGLPSDRFSAERTGGSVSTLTIQRTQQEDSAVYLCAGSAGRLDEQFFGPGTRLTVL.

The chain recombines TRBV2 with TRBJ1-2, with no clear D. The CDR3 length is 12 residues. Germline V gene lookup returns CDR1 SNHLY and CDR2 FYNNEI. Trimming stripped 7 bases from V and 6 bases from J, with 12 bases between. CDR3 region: CASNQGLNGYTF. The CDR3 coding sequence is TGTGCCAGCAATCAAGGACTGAATGGCTACACCTTC.